This TCR beta chain appears in the sequencing data of a study of read filtering for tumor transcriptome and immune sequencing. Study in general: R-ISS stage counts were 8 or 9 for I, roughly 15 for II, 6 or 7 for III.

In this sample, this clonotype turned up many times. Germline CDR1 SGHTA, CDR2 FQGNSA. This CDR3 is built from 15 residues. Between the trimmed V and J ends, which lost 4 bases and 0 bases, there was a span of 10 bases. This library used 300 to 450 ng RNA and molecular barcoded adaptors spanning alpha/delta and beta/gamma chains. TCRdb itself ran the reads through MiXCR, one entry per CDR3 protein. The table has tens of thousands of distinct CDR3 sequences, roughly 19% seen once. This receptor was obtained from a donor aged 40 or older with multiple myeloma. The sequenced material came from a population of CD138-negative cells sorted from bone marrow. V is TRBV7-2 and J is TRBJ1-5, with a weak D call TRBD1 (6 bases). CDR3 DNA: TGTGCCAGCAGCTACGGGACACTTAGCAATCAGCCCCAGCATTTT. Protein: CASSYGTLSNQPQHF.